This TCR beta chain was documented in a study of radiation and T cells in renal cell carcinoma. Study summary: Nephrectomy followed 15 Gy stereotactic body radiation by 4 weeks. Study-wide results and limits: No pretreatment tumor biopsies were available for baseline clonotypes.

Turning to this clone: Its matching antigen is unknown.

V was cut by 1 base and J by 6 bases, with 12 bases left in between. The CDR3 covers 14 residues. Germline V gene sequence: CDR1 SGHTA, CDR2 FQGNSA. As for time point: blood 2 weeks post-SBRT. Treatment reported: 15 Gy SBRT to primary tumor, nephrectomy 4 weeks later. Radiation-treated patients gave blood at baseline, week 2 and week 4. The tumor was a clear cell renal cell carcinoma. The protocol was immunoSEQ multiplex PCR, while the TCRdb copy is restricted to in-frame clones and leaves out a portion. The table shows roughly 60,000 clones, with around 78% occurring only once. The clonotype comes from a man aged 55 to 70 with renal cell carcinoma. Sequencing was performed on blood, taken from a patient whose treatment included radiotherapy and nephrectomy. The chain combines TRBV7-2 with TRBJ1-2; perhaps TRBD1 as D (5 bases). DNA for the CDR3: TGTGCCAGCAGCTTAGAACCCGGGACTCATGGCTACACCTTC. Translating it yields CASSLEPGTHGYTF.